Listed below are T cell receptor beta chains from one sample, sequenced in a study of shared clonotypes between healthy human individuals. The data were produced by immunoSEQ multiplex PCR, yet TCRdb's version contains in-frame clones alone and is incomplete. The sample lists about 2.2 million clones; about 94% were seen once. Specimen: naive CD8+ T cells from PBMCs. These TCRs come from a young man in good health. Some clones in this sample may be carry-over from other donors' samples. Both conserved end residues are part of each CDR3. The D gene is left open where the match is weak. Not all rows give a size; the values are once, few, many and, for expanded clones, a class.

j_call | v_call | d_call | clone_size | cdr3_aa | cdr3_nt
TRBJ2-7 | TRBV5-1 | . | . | CASSLDKFYEQYF | TGCGCCAGCAGCTTGGACAAGTTCTACGAGCAGTACTTC
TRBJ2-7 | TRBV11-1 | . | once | CASSLVDGVLEEQYF | TGTGCCAGCAGCTTAGTGGACGGCGTTTTAGAGGAGCAGTACTTC
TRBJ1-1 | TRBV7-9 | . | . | CASSLAGSGMNTEAFF | TGTGCCAGCAGCTTAGCCGGATCGGGAATGAACACTGAAGCTTTCTTT
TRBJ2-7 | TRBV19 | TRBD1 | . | CASSPLGTGGSYEQYF | TGTGCCAGTAGTCCTCTAGGGACAGGGGGGAGCTACGAGCAGTACTTC
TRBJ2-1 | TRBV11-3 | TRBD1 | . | CASSAKGTGEFEQFF | TGTGCCAGCAGCGCTAAAGGGACAGGGGAATTTGAGCAGTTCTTC
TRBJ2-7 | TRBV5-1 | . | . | CASSLELGSSYEQYF | TGCGCCAGCAGCTTGGAGCTTGGCAGCTCCTACGAGCAGTACTTC
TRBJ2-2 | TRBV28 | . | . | CASRRTGTYTGELFF | TGTGCCAGCAGACGAACCGGGACTTACACCGGGGAGCTGTTTTTT
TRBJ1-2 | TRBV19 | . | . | CASSILRTAHGYTF | TGTGCCAGTAGTATACTACGGACGGCCCATGGCTACACCTTC
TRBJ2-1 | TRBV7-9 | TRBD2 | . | CASSLGGTSGSQFF | TGTGCCAGCAGCTTAGGAGGGACTAGCGGGAGTCAGTTCTTC
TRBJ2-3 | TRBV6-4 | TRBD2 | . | CASSPNLAGSTDTQYF | TGTGCCAGCAGTCCCAATCTAGCGGGGAGCACAGATACGCAGTATTTT
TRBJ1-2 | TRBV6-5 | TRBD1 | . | CASSYGQGDGYTF | TGTGCCAGCAGTTACGGACAGGGTGATGGCTACACCTTC
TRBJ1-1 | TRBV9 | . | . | CASSPKAVDRTEAFF | TGTGCCAGCAGCCCCAAGGCTGTTGACAGAACTGAAGCTTTCTTT
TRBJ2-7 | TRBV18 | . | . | CASSLQRGWDEQYF | TGTGCCAGCTCACTACAACGGGGTTGGGACGAGCAGTACTTC
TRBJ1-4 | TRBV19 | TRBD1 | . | CASSPKDRGNGLVNEKLFF | TGTGCCAGTAGTCCGAAGGACAGGGGGAATGGACTCGTTAATGAAAAACTGTTTTTT
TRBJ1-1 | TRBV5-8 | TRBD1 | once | CASSLGQGANTEAFF | TGTGCCAGCAGCTTGGGACAGGGGGCGAACACTGAAGCTTTCTTT
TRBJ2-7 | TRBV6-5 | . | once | CASSPLADPVYEQYF | TGTGCCAGCAGCCCCTTGGCGGATCCTGTCTACGAGCAGTACTTC
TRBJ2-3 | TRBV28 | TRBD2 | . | CASSLWTSGRGWGGTDTQYF | TGTGCCAGCAGTTTATGGACTAGCGGGAGGGGTTGGGGAGGTACAGATACGCAGTATTTT
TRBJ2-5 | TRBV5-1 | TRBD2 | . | CASSLVGLAGLQETQYF | TGCGCCAGCAGCTTGGTGGGTCTAGCGGGCTTACAAGAGACCCAGTACTTC
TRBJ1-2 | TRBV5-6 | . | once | CASSRRREDHYGYTF | TGTGCCAGCAGCCGGCGCAGGGAGGATCACTATGGCTACACCTTC
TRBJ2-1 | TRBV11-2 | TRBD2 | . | CASSPSGRGGSNEQFF | TGTGCCAGCAGCCCAAGTGGGAGGGGTGGTTCCAATGAGCAGTTCTTC
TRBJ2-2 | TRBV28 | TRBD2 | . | CASSFASGMVGELFF | TGTGCCAGCAGTTTTGCTAGCGGGATGGTCGGGGAGCTGTTTTTT
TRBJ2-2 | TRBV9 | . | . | CASTLSNTGELFF | TGTGCCAGCACCCTATCGAACACCGGGGAGCTGTTTTTT
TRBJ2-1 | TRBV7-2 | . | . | CASSWTGLPAGEQFF | TGTGCCAGCAGCTGGACGGGACTGCCCGCGGGCGAGCAGTTCTTC
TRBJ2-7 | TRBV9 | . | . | CASSYNQGGDEQYF | TGTGCCAGCAGCTATAACCAGGGCGGGGACGAGCAGTACTTC
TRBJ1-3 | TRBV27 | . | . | CASSLFPGNTIYF | TGTGCCAGCAGTTTATTTCCAGGAAACACCATATATTTT
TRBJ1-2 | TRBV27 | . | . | CASRTGFAGYTF | TGTGCCAGCAGAACAGGGTTCGCTGGCTACACCTTC
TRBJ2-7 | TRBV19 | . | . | CASGQGSYEQYF | TGTGCCAGTGGGCAGGGCTCCTACGAGCAGTACTTC
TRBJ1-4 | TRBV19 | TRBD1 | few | CASSTSGQRLFF | TGTGCCAGTAGTACATCGGGACAGCGGCTGTTTTTT